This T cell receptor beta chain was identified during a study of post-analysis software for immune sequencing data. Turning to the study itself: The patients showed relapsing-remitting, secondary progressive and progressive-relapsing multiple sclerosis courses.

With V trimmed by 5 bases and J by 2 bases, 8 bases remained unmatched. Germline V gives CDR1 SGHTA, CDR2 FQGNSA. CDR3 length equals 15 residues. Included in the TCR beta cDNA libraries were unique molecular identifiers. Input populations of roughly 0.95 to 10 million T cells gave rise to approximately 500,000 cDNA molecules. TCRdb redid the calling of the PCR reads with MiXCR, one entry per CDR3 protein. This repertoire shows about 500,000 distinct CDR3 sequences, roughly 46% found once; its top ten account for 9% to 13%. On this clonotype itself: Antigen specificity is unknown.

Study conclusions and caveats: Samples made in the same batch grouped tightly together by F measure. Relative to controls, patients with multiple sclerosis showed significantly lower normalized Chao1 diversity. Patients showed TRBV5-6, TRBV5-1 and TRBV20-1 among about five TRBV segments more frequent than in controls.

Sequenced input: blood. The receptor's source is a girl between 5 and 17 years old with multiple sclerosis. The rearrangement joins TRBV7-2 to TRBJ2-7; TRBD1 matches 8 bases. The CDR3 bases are TGTGCCAGCAGCGCCTCGACAGGGGCGGCCTACGAGCAGTACTTC. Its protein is CASSASTGAAYEQYF.